The 26 T cell receptor beta chains listed next were all sequenced from one sample in a study of blood T cell repertoires in COVID-19. Generated by immunoSEQ multiplex PCR, the TCRdb table keeps only in-frame clones and is missing some. The profile shows 65,000 or so clones, 78% of them singletons. The sample consisted of peripheral blood. The source is a human donor in a cohort sampled during active COVID-19.

This chain joins TRBV5-4 and TRBJ1-3; 7 bases fit TRBD1. Germline V gene lookup returns CDR1 SGHNT and CDR2 YYREEE (reference sequence). The CDR3 extends over 13 amino acids. The ends lost 4 bases at V and 4 bases at J; junction bases unmatched: 2. CDR3: CASSRTGGNTIYF. CDR3 nucleotides: TGTGCCAGCAGCCGGACAGGCGGAAACACCATATATTTT.

The V and J genes are TRBV10-1 and TRBJ1-5; TRBD1 might be the D (5 bases). The germline CDR1 and CDR2 sequences are WNHNN and SYGVQD (reference sequence). This CDR3 is 15 amino acids long. Trimming took 8 bases from V and 3 from J, leaving 17 bases between them. CDR3 nucleotide sequence: TGCGCCAGCGCCCGTTTTGTGGGGCTCAATCAGCCCCAGCATTTT. As protein: CASARFVGLNQPQHF.

The chain joins TRBV27 to TRBJ2-7, with 8 positions matching TRBD1. In germline, CDR1 is MNHEY, CDR2 SMNVEV (reference sequence). The CDR3 spans 14 residues. Trimming removed 5 bases from V and 1 base from J; junction bases left unmatched: 4. The CDR3 nucleotides are TGTGCCAGCAGTCCGCAGGGGGCGTCCTACGAGCAGTACTTC. Its translation is CASSPQGASYEQYF.

J is TRBJ1-1 and V is TRBV9, with 9 bases fitting TRBD1. V trimming: 3 bases; J trimming: 4 bases; junction bases outside the gene matches: 4. The CDR3 runs 14 residues. Germline V gene data show CDR1 as SGDLS and CDR2 as YYNGEE. This CDR3 reads CASSATGGITEAFF. The CDR3 bases are TGTGCCAGCAGCGCGACAGGGGGGATCACTGAAGCTTTCTTT.

This clone appeared once. The V and J genes are TRBV27 and TRBJ2-7; TRBD2 agrees at 9 bases. V was clipped by 2 bases and J by 3 bases; unmatched bases: 17. Looked up from germline, CDR1 is MNHEY and CDR2 is SMNVEV (reference sequence). The CDR3 has 19 amino acids. CDR3 loop: CASSLTPPLTSGSHYEQYF. CDR3 nucleotide sequence: TGTGCCAGCAGTTTAACCCCCCCTCTTACTAGCGGGTCCCACTACGAGCAGTACTTC.

This clone has more than one count but fewer than ten. V gene TRBV7-6 combines with J gene TRBJ2-1; D gene uncertain. This CDR3 comprises 13 residues. V lost 4 bases and J lost 6, with 10 bases in between. CDR1 SGHVS and CDR2 FNYEAQ come from the germline V gene. The CDR3 reads CASSYGAGNEQFF. CDR3 coding DNA: TGTGCCAGCAGCTATGGAGCCGGCAATGAGCAGTTCTTC. The complete variable domain, with remaining parts taken from reference TRBV7-6 and TRBJ2-1, reads GAGVSQSPRYKVTKRGQDVALRCDPISGHVSLYWYRQALGQGPEFLTYFNYEAQQDKSGLPNDRFSAERPEGSISTLTIQRTEQRDSAMYRCASSYGAGNEQFFGPGTRLTVL.

The chain couples TRBV7-8 to TRBJ2-3; D is possibly TRBD2 (6 bases). This CDR3 has 16 amino acids. Trimming shortened V by 2 bases and J by 2 bases, and 14 bases separated the two germline ends. Germline V CDR1 and CDR2: SGHVS, FQNEAQ. CDR3 nucleotide sequence: TGTGCCAGCAGCTTAAGTATGGCGGGGAACACAGATACGCAGTATTTT. Amino acids: CASSLSMAGNTDTQYF.

The chain employs TRBV5-1 and TRBJ1-1; a possible D gene is TRBD1 (5 bases). Germline V lookup: CDR1 SGHRS, CDR2 YFSETQ. Trimming stripped 7 bases from V and 4 bases from J, with 17 bases between. The CDR3 sequence is 14 residues long. CDR3 amino acids: CASSSGGDSTEAFF. The DNA for the CDR3 is TGCGCCAGCTCCTCGGGGGGAGATAGCACTGAAGCTTTCTTT. The full variable domain, rest sourced from reference TRBV5-1 and TRBJ1-1, is KAGVTQTPRYLIKTRGQQVTLSCSPISGHRSVSWYQQTPGQGLQFLFEYFSETQRNKGNFPGRFSGRQFSNSRSEMNVSTLELGDSALYLCASSSGGDSTEAFFGQGTRLTVV.

The J gene is TRBJ1-5, the V gene TRBV28; TRBD1 agrees at 10 bases. The CDR3 is made up of 16 amino acids. The germline CDR1 and CDR2 sequences are MDHEN and SYDVKM. After removal of 5 bases from V and 4 bases from J, the junction contained 8 bases not matched to a gene. DNA of the CDR3: TGTGCCAGCAGTCCCTCGAGGACAGGGGGTAATCAGCCCCAGCATTTT. This gives the protein CASSPSRTGGNQPQHF.

V gene TRBV10-3 combines with J gene TRBJ2-7; 7 positions match TRBD1. Germline V gene data show CDR1 as ENHRY and CDR2 as SYGVKD. CDR3 length: 15 residues. The J segment lost 7 bases and the V segment lost 3 bases, leaving 12 bases of the junction unmatched. Written as DNA, the CDR3 is TGTGCCATCAGTGATCCCCGAACAGGGGCGTGGGAGCAGTACTTC. Its protein is CAISDPRTGAWEQYF.

V gene TRBV6-5 combines with J gene TRBJ2-5, with 12 positions matching TRBD1. After removal of 6 bases from V and 3 bases from J, the junction contained 2 bases not matched to a gene. CDR1 MNHEY and CDR2 SVGAGI come from the germline V gene. This CDR3 is 14 amino acids long. CDR3 in DNA: TGTGCCAGCAGGGGGACAGGGGGCAAAGAGACCCAGTACTTC. Translating gives CASRGTGGKETQYF.

This chain joins TRBV12-3 or TRBV12-4 and TRBJ1-1; the match to TRBD1 covers 7 bases. The CDR3 runs 13 residues. V shed 6 bases, J shed 6 bases, and the junction held 7 bases outside the gene matches. CDR3 nucleotides: TGTGCCAGCAGCGCAACAGGGGTTCCTGAAGCTTTCTTT. Protein: CASSATGVPEAFF.

The V gene is TRBV12-3 or TRBV12-4, the J gene TRBJ1-6; no firm D call. V was clipped by 1 base and J by 10 bases, with 8 bases between them. The CDR3 loop spans 13 amino acids. CDR3 protein: CASSLEGGSPLHF. The CDR3, as DNA: TGTGCCAGCAGTTTAGAGGGAGGGTCACCCCTCCACTTT.

The chain joins TRBV4-3 to TRBJ1-6; D not resolved. Trimming removed 0 bases at V and 8 bases at J, with 11 bases between. Looked up from germline, CDR1 is LGHNA and CDR2 is YSLEER. The CDR3 spans 15 residues. The CDR3 DNA follows: TGCGCCAGCAGCCAAGAAATACAGAACCATTCACCCCTCCACTTT. Translating it yields CASSQEIQNHSPLHF.

V is TRBV3-1 (or the pseudogene TRBV3-2) and J is TRBJ2-7, with TRBD2 identical over 8 bases. V dropped 5 bases and J dropped 3; count of bases not matched to a gene: 9. Per the germline V gene, CDR1 is LGHDT and CDR2 is YNNKEL (reference sequence). The CDR3 extends over 15 amino acids. The chain's CDR3 is CASSTGTRSFYEQYF. In DNA form, the CDR3 reads TGTGCCAGCAGCACCGGGACTAGATCATTCTACGAGCAGTACTTC.

The chain employs TRBV5-4 and TRBJ1-5, with D tentatively TRBD1 (5 bases). The length of the CDR3 is 13 residues. Germline V lookup: CDR1 SGHNT, CDR2 YYREEE (reference sequence). The V end was cut by 0 bases, the J end by 6 bases, with 7 bases between. CDR3 residues: CASSLGQGQPQHF. The CDR3 nucleotides are TGTGCCAGCAGCTTGGGGCAGGGTCAGCCCCAGCATTTT.

The rearrangement links TRBV2 to TRBJ1-2, with TRBD1 matching 9 bases. The CDR3 sequence is 14 residues long. Germline V gene data show CDR1 as SNHLY and CDR2 as FYNNEI. V lost 5 bases and J lost 4; bases outside the gene matches: 5. In nucleotides, the CDR3 is TGTGCCAGCAGTAGAACAGGGGGCGGCTATGGCTACACCTTC. Translated: CASSRTGGGYGYTF.

The rearrangement uses TRBV27 and TRBJ2-2; D perhaps matches TRBD1 (6 bases). Germline values: CDR1 MNHEY, CDR2 SMNVEV (reference sequence). The V gene lost 2 bases and the J gene lost 2 bases, with 9 bases spanning the gap. CDR3 length: 15 residues. Written as DNA, the CDR3 is TGTGCCAGCAGTTTACAGGGGCTCAACACCGGGGAGCTGTTTTTT. Its translation: CASSLQGLNTGELFF.

V usage is TRBV6-5 and J usage is TRBJ2-5, with 7 bases that match TRBD1. CDR3 length equals 13 residues. Germline CDR1 reads MNHEY; CDR2 reads SVGAGI. With V trimmed by 10 bases and J by 1 base, 6 bases remained unmatched. This CDR3 is CATGPGGQETQYF. The DNA for the CDR3 is TGTGCCACCGGGCCAGGGGGCCAAGAGACCCAGTACTTC.

This chain links TRBV7-2 with TRBJ2-7; the match to TRBD2 covers 7 bases. The germline V gene encodes CDR1 SGHTA and CDR2 FQGNSA. The J segment lost 0 bases and the V segment lost 8 bases, leaving 4 bases of the junction unmatched. CDR3 length: 13 residues. CDR3 amino acids: CASPGGSSYEQYF. The CDR3 DNA follows: TGTGCCAGCCCGGGGGGAAGCTCCTACGAGCAGTACTTC.

This sequence joins TRBV19 and TRBJ2-3; weak D call: TRBD2 (5 bases). Germline V lookup: CDR1 LNHDA, CDR2 SQIVND (reference sequence). Trimming took 0 bases from V and 2 from J, leaving 9 bases between them. The CDR3 spans 15 residues. CDR3 protein: CASSIDRGYTDTQYF. As DNA, the CDR3 is TGTGCCAGTAGTATAGATCGGGGTTACACAGATACGCAGTATTTT.

The chain couples TRBV6-5 to TRBJ2-7; 7 nucleotides agree with TRBD1. V trimming: 8 bases; J trimming: 2 bases; junction bases outside the gene matches: 0. The CDR3 totals 11 residues. In germline, CDR1 is MNHEY, CDR2 SVGAGI. CDR3: CASGTAYEQYF. CDR3 coding DNA: TGTGCCAGCGGGACAGCCTACGAGCAGTACTTC.

The chain recombines TRBV12-3 or TRBV12-4 with TRBJ2-1; D uncertain. The V gene lost 6 bases and the J gene lost 9 bases, with 12 bases spanning the gap. This CDR3 comprises 12 residues. The CDR3 spells CASSLELGEQFF. CDR3 coding DNA: TGTGCCAGCAGCCTAGAACTCGGTGAGCAGTTCTTC.

This chain uses TRBV28 with TRBJ2-5; D possibly corresponds to TRBD2 (6 bases). Between the trimmed V and J ends, which lost 3 bases and 4 bases, there was a span of 15 bases. Germline V gene data show CDR1 as MDHEN and CDR2 as SYDVKM. CDR3 length: 15 amino acids. The CDR3 coding sequence is TGTGCCAGCAGTTTCGGAGGGAATAGGAGAGAGACCCAGTACTTC. Translating gives CASSFGGNRRETQYF.

The gene calls are TRBV21-1 and TRBJ2-1; the table assigns TRBD2, which was not confirmed against the DNA. TRBV21-1 represents a pseudogene. The CDR3 is made up of 16 amino acids. CDR3 sequence: CARYPIGSGWRNEQFF. The CDR3, as DNA: TGTGCCAGATACCCTATAGGCAGCGGATGGAGGAATGAGCAGTTCTTC.

In this sample, this clone turned up a few times. The chain is built from TRBV10-1 and TRBJ2-7; the match to TRBD2 covers 7 bases. CDR1 is WNHNN and CDR2 is SYGVQD in the germline V gene (reference sequence). This CDR3 is built from 14 residues. V lost 9 bases to trimming and J lost 3 bases; unmatched junction nucleotides: 11. Here the CDR3 reads CARRAPRTSYEQYF. The CDR3 DNA reads as TGCGCCAGAAGGGCACCACGGACTAGCTACGAGCAGTACTTC.